This is a list of T cell receptor beta chains from one sample in a study of blood T cell repertoires in COVID-19. Repertoires were generated with immunoSEQ multiplex PCR, while TCRdb's copy carries only in-frame clones and drops some. The sample lists a few hundred thousand clones, 80% to 85% occurring once. The specimen was peripheral blood. These receptors were taken from a person between 70 and 80 years old with COVID-19, enrolled during active disease. The CDR3 runs from the conserved cysteine through the conserved F or W. Each record gives: CDR3 protein, V gene, J gene.

CDR3aa: CASSLSMNTEAFF; v_gene: TRBV27; j_gene: TRBJ1-1
CDR3aa: CASSPHGGDTEAFF; v_gene: TRBV6-6; j_gene: TRBJ1-1
CDR3aa: CASSHLPGENNEQFF; v_gene: TRBV4-1; j_gene: TRBJ2-1
CDR3aa: CASSLSGVSGLPLGVQYF; v_gene: TRBV5-1; j_gene: TRBJ2-5
CDR3aa: CASSEPGQLAKNIQYF; v_gene: TRBV28; j_gene: TRBJ2-4
CDR3aa: CASSVDLAGVTGELFF; v_gene: TRBV9; j_gene: TRBJ2-2
CDR3aa: CSVEDPQGAPGELFF; v_gene: TRBV29-1; j_gene: TRBJ2-2
CDR3aa: CASSLTQQGVGGYTF; v_gene: TRBV7-2; j_gene: TRBJ1-2
CDR3aa: CASSGIAGGGETQYF; v_gene: TRBV9; j_gene: TRBJ2-5
CDR3aa: CATSDRQGNPYEQYF; v_gene: TRBV24-1; j_gene: TRBJ2-7
CDR3aa: CASSLGGAGGRKNIQYF; v_gene: TRBV7-2; j_gene: TRBJ2-4
CDR3aa: CAWSPRATSEKLFF; v_gene: TRBV30; j_gene: TRBJ1-4
CDR3aa: CASSLQGSYGYTF; v_gene: TRBV6-5; j_gene: TRBJ1-2
CDR3aa: CASSYSASGRQDTQYF; v_gene: TRBV6-2/TRBV6-3; j_gene: TRBJ2-3
CDR3aa: CASAGLGQGGFGYTF; v_gene: TRBV27; j_gene: TRBJ1-2
CDR3aa: CASSLPSGQGIWTGNTIYF; v_gene: TRBV7-8; j_gene: TRBJ1-3
CDR3aa: CASSQGLSYNEQFF; v_gene: TRBV4-3; j_gene: TRBJ2-1
CDR3aa: CASSVSRDNSPLHF; v_gene: TRBV2; j_gene: TRBJ1-6
CDR3aa: CASRRTGVGANVLTF; v_gene: TRBV19; j_gene: TRBJ2-6
CDR3aa: CASSELGQGLGNTIYF; v_gene: TRBV2; j_gene: TRBJ1-3
CDR3aa: CASSSGTGTNTEAFF; v_gene: TRBV7-8; j_gene: TRBJ1-1
CDR3aa: CASSYSGGASYNEQFF; v_gene: TRBV6-2/TRBV6-3; j_gene: TRBJ2-1
CDR3aa: CATSRASGVNEQFF; v_gene: TRBV15; j_gene: TRBJ2-1
CDR3aa: CASSLGRAFGETQYF; v_gene: TRBV7-9; j_gene: TRBJ2-5
CDR3aa: CASSSRGGAGTDTQYF; v_gene: TRBV18; j_gene: TRBJ2-3
CDR3aa: CASSPGLAGSTDTQYF; v_gene: TRBV7-7; j_gene: TRBJ2-3
CDR3aa: CASSLGWSSYEQYF; v_gene: TRBV5-5; j_gene: TRBJ2-7
CDR3aa: CASSRTGGSNQPQHF; v_gene: TRBV7-6; j_gene: TRBJ1-5
CDR3aa: CASSGGLLTGPYEQYF; v_gene: TRBV9; j_gene: TRBJ2-7
CDR3aa: CASSGNLAGVEETQYF; v_gene: TRBV3-1/TRBV3-2; j_gene: TRBJ2-5
CDR3aa: CASRRGRDQPQHF; v_gene: TRBV12-3/TRBV12-4; j_gene: TRBJ1-5
CDR3aa: CASSSYRVSEAFF; v_gene: TRBV9; j_gene: TRBJ1-1
CDR3aa: CASSQQQGVGSPLHF; v_gene: TRBV4-3; j_gene: TRBJ1-6
CDR3aa: CASSQEYEGGSYNEQFF; v_gene: TRBV4-1; j_gene: TRBJ2-1
CDR3aa: CASSSGQGKCNQPQHF; v_gene: TRBV6-2/TRBV6-3; j_gene: TRBJ1-5
CDR3aa: CASSSTGTGFQYF; v_gene: TRBV7-2; j_gene: TRBJ2-4
CDR3aa: CASSLDGGDGETQYF; v_gene: TRBV11-3; j_gene: TRBJ2-5
CDR3aa: CASKRQTYEQYF; v_gene: TRBV5-6; j_gene: TRBJ2-7
CDR3aa: CASSSLAGQETQYF; v_gene: TRBV4-1; j_gene: TRBJ2-5
CDR3aa: CASSHPGTSGGEQFF; v_gene: TRBV4-1; j_gene: TRBJ2-1
CDR3aa: CASSAGTSGGRGTDTQYF; v_gene: TRBV5-4; j_gene: TRBJ2-3
CDR3aa: CASSELVQGDIQYF; v_gene: TRBV6-1; j_gene: TRBJ2-4
CDR3aa: CASKPTPGQTTYNSPLHF; v_gene: TRBV28; j_gene: TRBJ1-6
CDR3aa: CASSLDAGVYEQYF; v_gene: TRBV5-1; j_gene: TRBJ2-7
CDR3aa: CASSLTRYSNQPQHF; v_gene: TRBV19; j_gene: TRBJ1-5
CDR3aa: CASSEGQRREQFF; v_gene: TRBV7-7; j_gene: TRBJ2-1
CDR3aa: CARHRGGDSPLHF; v_gene: TRBV19; j_gene: TRBJ1-6
CDR3aa: CASSFDAGFSKTQYF; v_gene: TRBV5-1; j_gene: TRBJ2-5
CDR3aa: CASSGTGETQYF; v_gene: TRBV7-9; j_gene: TRBJ2-5
CDR3aa: CASSLVFGGKTQYF; v_gene: TRBV28; j_gene: TRBJ2-5
CDR3aa: CASSQDGGRYNEQFF; v_gene: TRBV4-1; j_gene: TRBJ2-1
CDR3aa: CASSPRLAGGWGTQYF; v_gene: TRBV18; j_gene: TRBJ2-5
CDR3aa: CASSGLGHSVRGYTF; v_gene: TRBV2; j_gene: TRBJ1-2
CDR3aa: CASSIGQLYGYTF; v_gene: TRBV6-2/TRBV6-3; j_gene: TRBJ1-2
CDR3aa: CASSTSVSSYNEQFF; v_gene: TRBV5-5; j_gene: TRBJ2-1
CDR3aa: CASSYQGAREKLFF; v_gene: TRBV6-6; j_gene: TRBJ1-4
CDR3aa: CASSLRGGTEAFF; v_gene: TRBV7-3; j_gene: TRBJ1-1
CDR3aa: CSVDRGNTGELFF; v_gene: TRBV29-1; j_gene: TRBJ2-2